Listed here are 25 T cell receptor beta chains from one sample, sequenced in a study of T cell repertoires in cytomegalovirus infection. No antigens are known for them. TCRdb called the reads again in MiXCR, with one record for every CDR3 protein. This sample has tens of thousands of distinct CDR3 sequences; more than 20% occur once, and the top ten carry approximately 61%. The material sequenced was CD8+ T cells from cultured PBMCs, taken from culture after CMV antigen stimulation. These receptors all come from a human donor in good health (CMV status not recorded). Some clones in this sample may be carry-over from other donors' samples.

The chain links TRBV7-2 to TRBJ2-7; D is undetermined. Germline assignment: CDR1 SGHTA and CDR2 FQGNSA. This CDR3 region has 15 residues. V was trimmed by 1 base and J by 0 bases, leaving 10 bases between them. The CDR3: CASSLDSFSSYEQYF. The CDR3 DNA sequence: TGTGCCAGCAGCTTAGACTCTTTTAGCTCCTACGAGCAGTACTTC.

This rearrangement joins TRBV7-9 to TRBJ2-1; D is tentatively TRBD1 or TRBD2 (5 bases each). This CDR3 spans 17 amino acids. The germline V and J ends were trimmed by 2 bases and 0 bases, with 14 bases remaining between them. In germline, CDR1 is SEHNR, CDR2 FQNEAQ (reference sequence). In nucleotides, the CDR3 is TGTGCCAGCAGCTTAAAAGGGACGGTGAGCTCCTACAATGAGCAGTTCTTC. Protein: CASSLKGTVSSYNEQFF.

The chain is built from TRBV7-9 and TRBJ1-3, with 8 bases that match TRBD1. Germline V gene lookup returns CDR1 SEHNR and CDR2 FQNEAQ (reference sequence). The ends lost 6 bases at V and 2 bases at J; junction bases unmatched: 6. The CDR3 loop spans 15 amino acids. The CDR3 spells CASSLTGETGNTIYF. Written as DNA, the CDR3 is TGTGCCAGCAGTTTGACAGGGGAAACTGGAAACACCATATATTTT.

This clonotype was seen more than once but under ten times. This chain joins TRBV7-2 and TRBJ1-1, with unresolved D. Trimming took 3 bases from V and 6 from J, leaving 11 bases between them. In germline, CDR1 is SGHTA, CDR2 FQGNSA. The length of the CDR3 is 13 residues. The CDR3 sequence is CASSLRGRSEAFF. In DNA, the CDR3 is TGTGCCAGCAGCTTGAGAGGGCGGTCTGAAGCTTTCTTT.

In nucleotides, the CDR3 is TGCGCCAGCAGCGCCTTTCGGGCAGCCACTGAAGCTTTCTTT. It yields the protein CASSAFRAATEAFF. The chain combines TRBV5-1 with TRBJ1-1, with no clear D. Trimming shortened V by 4 bases and J by 4 bases, and 14 bases separated the two germline ends. This CDR3 is 14 amino acids long. Germline V lookup: CDR1 SGHRS, CDR2 YFSETQ.

This clonotype was seen more than once but under ten times. The rearrangement links TRBV7-2 to TRBJ2-5; TRBD2 matches 11 bases. Trimming cost V 2 bases and J 5 bases; bases outside gene matches: 7. Germline values: CDR1 SGHTA, CDR2 FQGNSA. The CDR3 extends over 16 amino acids. The CDR3 DNA reads TGTGCCAGCAGCTTATGGAGTAGCGGGGGGGCGGAGACCCAGTACTTC. Encoded protein: CASSLWSSGGAETQYF.

This clonotype was found a few times. J is TRBJ1-2 and V is TRBV19, with D tentatively TRBD1 (6 bases). Germline V gene sequence: CDR1 LNHDA, CDR2 SQIVND (reference sequence). The CDR3 length is 15 residues. Trimming pared 8 bases from V and 4 bases from J, leaving 20 bases between. The CDR3 loop reads CASHPRAQGFYGYTF. The CDR3 DNA reads TGTGCCAGTCACCCCCGGGCACAGGGCTTCTATGGCTACACCTTC.

This sequence joins TRBV6-5 and TRBJ2-5; D may match TRBD1 or TRBD2 (5 bases each). From germline, CDR1 is MNHEY and CDR2 SVGAGI. The CDR3 consists of 15 residues. Trimming stripped 4 bases from V and 5 bases from J, with 17 bases between. CDR3 nucleotide sequence: TGTGCCAGCAGTTTAGCCGGGACCCTCGGGGAGACCCAGTACTTC. Translating it yields CASSLAGTLGETQYF.

The chain has TRBV4-3 and TRBJ2-7; D gene uncertain. Trimming removed 3 bases from V and 3 bases from J, with 9 bases in between. In germline, CDR1 is LGHNA, CDR2 YSLEER. The CDR3 consists of 13 residues. Here the CDR3 reads CASSQNPGYEQYF. DNA of the CDR3: TGCGCCAGCAGCCAGAATCCGGGCTACGAGCAGTACTTC.

The chain joins TRBV13 to TRBJ1-2; no reliable D call. The CDR3 sequence is 9 residues long. The germline CDR1 and CDR2 sequences are PRHDT and FYEKMQ (reference sequence). V was clipped by 8 bases and J by 6 bases, with 4 bases between them. CDR3 DNA sequence: TGTGCCAGCGGCGATGGCTACACCTTC. Translating it yields CASGDGYTF.

V gene TRBV6-5 combines with J gene TRBJ2-5, with a possible D match to TRBD2 (5 bases). Germline-derived CDR1 and CDR2 are MNHEY and SVGAGI. This CDR3 comprises 14 residues. The V and J ends lost 0 bases and 4 bases respectively, with 9 bases between them. In DNA, the CDR3 is TGTGCCAGCAGTTACTCCGGGAACGGAGAGACCCAGTACTTC. It codes for CASSYSGNGETQYF.

In its sample, this clonotype was seen a few times. The V and J genes are TRBV7-2 and TRBJ2-1, with unresolved D. Germline V gives CDR1 SGHTA, CDR2 FQGNSA. V was trimmed by 5 bases and J by 7 bases, leaving 9 bases between them. This CDR3 comprises 12 residues. For the CDR3, the DNA is TGTGCCAGCAGCCCCCATGGTAATGAGCAGTTCTTC. It specifies CASSPHGNEQFF.

The chain couples TRBV5-6 to TRBJ2-7; 7 bases are shared with TRBD1. Germline assignment: CDR1 SGHDT and CDR2 YYEEEE. V gave up 3 bases and J gave up 4 bases; unmatched junction bases: 10. The CDR3 consists of 15 residues. CDR3 amino acids: CASSSVRDSFYEQYF. For the CDR3, the DNA is TGTGCCAGCAGCTCGGTTAGGGACAGCTTTTACGAGCAGTACTTC.

This sequence joins TRBV7-2 and TRBJ2-1; TRBD1 agrees at 10 bases. V was clipped by 2 bases and J by 0 bases; unmatched bases: 10. In germline, CDR1 is SGHTA, CDR2 FQGNSA. The CDR3 contains 19 residues. The CDR3 sequence is CASSLLRQGAPGSYNEQFF. DNA of the CDR3: TGTGCCAGCAGCTTATTGAGACAGGGGGCGCCCGGCTCCTACAATGAGCAGTTCTTC.

The chain couples TRBV11-2 to TRBJ1-6; D remains ambiguous. With 2 bases removed from V and 0 bases from J, the gap between germline ends came to 8 bases. Germline values: CDR1 SGHAT, CDR2 FQNNGV. CDR3 length equals 16 residues. CDR3 in DNA: TGTGCCAGCAGCTTAAGTAAAAACTCCTATAATTCACCCCTCCACTTT. Translated: CASSLSKNSYNSPLHF.

The chain couples TRBV27 to TRBJ2-1, with 10 bases matching TRBD2. The CDR3 totals 12 residues. V was clipped by 5 bases and J by 13 bases; unmatched bases: 5. CDR1 and CDR2 from the germline V gene are MNHEY and SMNVEV (reference sequence). For the CDR3, the DNA is TGTGCCAGCAGTACGGGACTAGCGACACAGTTCTTC. It translates to CASSTGLATQFF.

This sequence joins TRBV11-2 and TRBJ1-1; the D is unclear. Germline V CDR1 and CDR2: SGHAT, FQNNGV. Trimming cost V 2 bases and J 1 base, with 5 bases left between them. This CDR3 has 13 amino acids. CDR3 amino acids: CASSLQKNTEAFF. CDR3 sequence (DNA): TGTGCCAGCAGCTTACAGAAGAACACTGAAGCTTTCTTT.

At least ten counts were recorded for this clonotype. The chain recombines TRBV7-6 with TRBJ2-7; the D is unclear. Trimming removed 1 base from V and 0 bases from J, with 7 bases in between. This CDR3 has 14 amino acids. CDR1 SGHVS and CDR2 FNYEAQ come from the germline V gene. CDR3 amino acids: CASSLDIGSYEQYF. The DNA of the CDR3 is TGTGCCAGCAGCTTAGATATTGGCTCCTACGAGCAGTACTTC.

CDR3 DNA: TGTGCCAGCAGCTTCCTTACATACGGCGGGAATAATTCACCCCTCCACTTT. Protein product: CASSFLTYGGNNSPLHF. This rearrangement joins TRBV11-2 to TRBJ1-6; no clear D. Deletions cut 3 bases from V and 5 bases from J, with 17 bases between. Germline V gene lookup returns CDR1 SGHAT and CDR2 FQNNGV. The CDR3 has 17 amino acids. The variable domain in full, with the rest retrieved from reference TRBV11-2 and TRBJ1-6, is EAGVAQSPRYKIIEKRQSVAFWCNPISGHATLYWYQQILGQGPKLLIQFQNNGVVDDSQLPKDRFSAERLKGVDSTLKIQPAKLEDSAVYLCASSFLTYGGNNSPLHFGNGTRLTVT.

This clonotype has more than one count but fewer than ten. This chain links TRBV15 with TRBJ2-1; tentative D call: TRBD1 (5 bases). The germline gives CDR1 LNHNV, CDR2 YYDKDF (reference sequence). The CDR3 is 16 residues long. V lost 0 bases, J lost 8 bases, and 17 bases lay in between. DNA for the CDR3: TGTGCCACCAGCAGAGAACCCCCTCAGGGCATCGATGAGCAGTTCTTC. As protein: CATSREPPQGIDEQFF.

This clonotype occurred a few times. The V gene is TRBV2, the J gene TRBJ1-1; D gene unclear. The V gene lost 4 bases and the J gene lost 0 bases, with 9 bases spanning the gap. CDR1 is SNHLY and CDR2 is FYNNEI in the germline V gene. The CDR3 totals 14 residues. CDR3 sequence (DNA): TGTGCCAGCAGTGGTGGCCATATGAACACTGAAGCTTTCTTT. Translating it yields CASSGGHMNTEAFF.

The chain uses TRBV7-6 and TRBJ2-2; D may correspond to TRBD1 or TRBD2 (7 bases each). Trimming cost V 3 bases and J 6 bases, with 11 bases left between them. Germline assignment: CDR1 SGHVS and CDR2 FNYEAQ. This CDR3 contains 14 residues. In DNA, the CDR3 is TGTGCCAGCAGCTTTGGGAGGGGGCCCGGGGAGCTGTTTTTT. It codes for CASSFGRGPGELFF.

V gene TRBV7-2 combines with J gene TRBJ1-2; 7 nucleotides agree with TRBD1. V trimming: 4 bases; J trimming: 3 bases; junction bases outside the gene matches: 17. This CDR3 spans 18 amino acids. In germline, CDR1 is SGHTA, CDR2 FQGNSA. In DNA form, the CDR3 reads TGTGCCAGCAGCTCAGACAGGGTATTCGATCGGCGGGACTATGGCTACACCTTC. This encodes CASSSDRVFDRRDYGYTF.

This rearrangement joins TRBV27 to TRBJ1-1; D unclear. The CDR3 extends over 13 amino acids. V shed 2 bases and J shed 6 bases, with 10 bases lying between them. Looked up from germline, CDR1 is MNHEY and CDR2 is SMNVEV (reference sequence). The chain's CDR3 is CASSLTIRAEAFF. The CDR3 DNA reads TGTGCCAGCAGTTTAACTATCCGGGCTGAAGCTTTCTTT.

V is TRBV7-8 and J is TRBJ2-3; D is possibly TRBD1 or TRBD2 (5 bases each). The V gene's germline CDR1 is SGHVS and CDR2 FQNEAQ. This CDR3 has 15 amino acids. V lost 5 bases and J 0 bases, leaving 12 bases between the germline ends. The CDR3 loop reads CASSDLGRSTDTQYF. The CDR3 DNA follows: TGTGCCAGCAGCGACCTGGGACGGAGCACAGATACGCAGTATTTT. The full variable domain, rest sourced from reference TRBV7-8 and TRBJ2-3, is GAGVSQSPRYKVAKRGQDVALRCDPISGHVSLFWYQQALGQGPEFLTYFQNEAQLDKSGLPSDRFFAERPEGSVSTLKIQRTQQEDSAVYLCASSDLGRSTDTQYFGPGTRLTVL.